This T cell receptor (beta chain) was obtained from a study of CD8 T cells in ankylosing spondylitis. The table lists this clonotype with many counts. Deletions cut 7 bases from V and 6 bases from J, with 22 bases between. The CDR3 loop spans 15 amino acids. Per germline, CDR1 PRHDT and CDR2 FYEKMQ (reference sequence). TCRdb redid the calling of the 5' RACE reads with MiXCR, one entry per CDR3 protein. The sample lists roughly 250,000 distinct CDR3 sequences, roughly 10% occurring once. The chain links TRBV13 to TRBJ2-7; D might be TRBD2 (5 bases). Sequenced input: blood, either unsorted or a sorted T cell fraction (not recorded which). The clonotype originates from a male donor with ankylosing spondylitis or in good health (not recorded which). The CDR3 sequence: CASISRDEAEGEQYF. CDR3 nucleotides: TGTGCCAGCATATCACGGGATGAGGCCGAGGGCGAGCAGTACTTC.